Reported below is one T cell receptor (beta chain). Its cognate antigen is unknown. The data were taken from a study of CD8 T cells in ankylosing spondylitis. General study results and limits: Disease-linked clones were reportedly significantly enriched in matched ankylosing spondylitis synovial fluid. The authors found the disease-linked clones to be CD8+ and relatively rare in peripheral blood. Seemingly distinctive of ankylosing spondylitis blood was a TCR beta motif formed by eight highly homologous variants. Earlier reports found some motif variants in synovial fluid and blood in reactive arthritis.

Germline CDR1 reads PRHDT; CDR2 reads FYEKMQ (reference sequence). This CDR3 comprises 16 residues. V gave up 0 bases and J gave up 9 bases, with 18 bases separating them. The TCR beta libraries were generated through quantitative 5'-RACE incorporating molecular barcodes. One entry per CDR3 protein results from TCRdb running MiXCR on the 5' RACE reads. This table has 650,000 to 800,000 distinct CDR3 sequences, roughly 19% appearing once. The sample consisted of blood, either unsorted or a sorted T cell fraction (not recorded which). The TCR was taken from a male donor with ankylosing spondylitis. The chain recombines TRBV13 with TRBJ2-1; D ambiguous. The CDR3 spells CASSLGFGPEVGEQFF. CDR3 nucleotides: TGTGCCAGCAGCTTAGGCTTCGGGCCAGAGGTAGGTGAGCAGTTCTTC. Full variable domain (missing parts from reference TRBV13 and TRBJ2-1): AAGVIQSPRHLIKEKRETATLKCYPIPRHDTVYWYQQGPGQDPQFLISFYEKMQSDKGSIPDRFSAQQFSDYHSELNMSSLELGDSALYFCASSLGFGPEVGEQFFGPGTRLTVL.